The source of this T cell receptor (beta chain) is a study of cytomegalovirus exposure and HLA in healthy donors. In regard to this clone: The antigen is undetermined.

PCR used 60 Vbeta primers and 13 Jbeta primers. Profiled with immunoSEQ multiplex PCR; TCRdb holds only in-frame clones, not every one. The profile shows 100,000 to 120,000 clones, 9.5% to 15% of them singletons. V lost 5 bases and J lost 3; bases outside the gene matches: 4. The CDR3 runs to 13 residues. Germline V gene data show CDR1 as SGHAT and CDR2 as FQNNGV. Study-level points and caveats: What TCR beta sequences reportedly achieved was accurate prediction of HLA-A and HLA-B alleles in most subjects.

The chain links TRBV11-2 to TRBJ2-7; 7 positions match TRBD1. This clonotype was obtained from a man in his forties in good health and CMV-seropositive. Material for sequencing was PBMCs. The CDR3 DNA is TGTGCCAGCAGCACGGGGACAGTCTACGAGCAGTACTTC. The encoded protein is CASSTGTVYEQYF.